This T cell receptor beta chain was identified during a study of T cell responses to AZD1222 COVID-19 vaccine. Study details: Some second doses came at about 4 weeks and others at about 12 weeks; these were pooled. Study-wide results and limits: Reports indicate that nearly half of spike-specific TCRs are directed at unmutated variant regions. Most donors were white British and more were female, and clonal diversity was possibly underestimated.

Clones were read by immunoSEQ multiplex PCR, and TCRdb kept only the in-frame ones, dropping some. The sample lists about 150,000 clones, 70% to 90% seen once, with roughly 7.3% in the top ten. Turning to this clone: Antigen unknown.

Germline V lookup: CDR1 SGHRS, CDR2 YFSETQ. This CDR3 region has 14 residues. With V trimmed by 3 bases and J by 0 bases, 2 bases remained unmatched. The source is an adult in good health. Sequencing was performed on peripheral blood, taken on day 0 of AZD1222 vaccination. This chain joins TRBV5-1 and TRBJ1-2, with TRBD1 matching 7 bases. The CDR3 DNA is TGCGCCAGCAGCTGGGGACAGACTAACTATGGCTACACCTTC. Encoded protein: CASSWGQTNYGYTF.